This T cell receptor (delta chain) was found in a study of human gamma delta and Vdelta1 T cells (dated by TCRdb to the late 2010s). About the study as a whole: The study examined Delta One T cells, which are Vd1+ gamma-delta T cells, as cytotoxic effectors against acute myeloid leukemia.

This clone was seen only a few times. The clone's antigen remains unknown. Nothing much larger sits one base from this clone, and base qualities are not available. General study outcomes and caveats: Delta One T cells were reported to be polyclonal and to show broad cytotoxic targeting of acute myeloid leukemia.

The receptor library was made with PCR. Instrument on record: Illumina MiSeq. Clonotypes were called again by TCRdb from the public reads via CATT, and duplicate nucleotide sequences were then merged into one entry. This sample is represented by fewer than 15,000 delta-chain clones; roughly 53% of them were singletons. About 1.4% of the sample goes to the ten largest clones. There are 17 amino acids in the CDR3, from cysteine to phenylalanine inclusive. This entry keeps only the CDR3 DNA: 51 bases, framed from base 1. The trim is 3 bases for V and 3 bases for J, with a gap of 20 bases between the germline ends. The germline V gene provides CDR1 TSWWSYY and CDR2 QGS.

The chain was built from TRDV1 and TRDJ1; TRDD2 is a possible D gene, resting on 8 matching bases. Sequences were obtained from Vdelta1 gamma-delta T cells from blood grown in culture (DOT cells). In light of the paper, this sample's cell subset or site label describes: Delta One T cells, in vitro expanded/differentiated Vd1+ gamma-delta T cells. The TCR was taken from a human donor in good health. The nucleotide sequence is given as TGTGCTCTTGGGGAGTCTTCCTACTCGGGGGATTCCGATAAACTCATCTTT. Its protein reads: CALGESSYSGDSDKLIF.